The clone carrying this T cell receptor beta chain was picked up a small number of times. The treatment: oral pan-JAK inhibitor, 5-10 mg twice daily. Per germline, CDR1 SQVTM and CDR2 ANQGSEA. The CDR3 consists of 13 residues. Trimming left V 7 bases short and J 9 bases short, with 19 bases between. These data originate in a study of CD8+ T cells in alopecia areata. About the research overall: Treated patients were given 5 to 10 mg oral tofacitinib twice daily.

Sequencing relied on a cDNA template that was reverse transcribed from extracted RNA. Generated by immunoSEQ multiplex PCR, the TCRdb table keeps only in-frame clones and is missing some. The data contain 90,000 to 150,000 clones, about 54% of them seen just once; the ten biggest clones take up roughly 30%. The sequencing used CD8+ T cells sorted from blood, collected at week 4, from a patient treated with tofacitinib. The receptor comes from a human donor with alopecia areata. The rearrangement uses TRBV29-1 and TRBJ1-5; D remains ambiguous. This CDR3 is CSEHAPSRPPQHF. The CDR3, as DNA: TGCAGCGAGCACGCCCCTTCCCGGCCGCCCCAGCATTTT.